A selection of T cell receptor beta chains follows, all from one sample in a study of blood T cell repertoires in COVID-19. The table came from immunoSEQ multiplex PCR; TCRdb's copy has only in-frame clones and leaves some out. The sample includes approximately 150,000 clones, roughly four fifths seen only once; the top ten take 3.4%. The specimen was PBMCs or T cells enriched from blood (not recorded which). The source is a woman between 50 and 59 years old with acute COVID-19. CDR3s include the opening cysteine and the closing phenylalanine or tryptophan. Fields, in order: clone size, J gene, D gene, V gene, CDR3 protein, CDR3 DNA. The D gene is left open where the match is weak. Clone size is not always given. Where it is, it says once, few, many or a class for expanded clones.

>NA|TRBJ2-5|TRBD1|TRBV7-2
CASSPGQGRGETQYF
TGTGCCAGCAGCCCCGGACAGGGAAGAGGAGAGACCCAGTACTTC
>few|TRBJ2-3|TRBD2|TRBV6-4
CASSPTGLGTDTQYF
TGTGCCAGCAGCCCCACCGGACTAGGCACAGATACGCAGTATTTT
>NA|TRBJ1-4|NA|TRBV27
CASSLQGPDEKLFF
TGTGCCAGCAGTCTACAGGGTCCGGATGAAAAACTGTTTTTT
>NA|TRBJ2-5|TRBD1|TRBV7-6
CASSIGTDLGETQYF
TGTGCCAGCAGCATAGGGACAGACCTCGGAGAGACCCAGTACTTC
>NA|TRBJ1-5|TRBD1|TRBV6-2/TRBV6-3
CASSSLDRGNNQPQHF
TGTGCCAGCAGTTCCTTAGACAGGGGGAATAATCAGCCCCAGCATTTT
>NA|TRBJ2-3|TRBD2|TRBV30
CAFTVKAGGDTQYF
TGTGCCTTCACAGTCAAGGCGGGAGGTGATACGCAGTATTTT
>NA|TRBJ2-3|TRBD2|TRBV19
CASSLRPGTSQNTQYF
TGTGCCAGTAGTCTGAGGCCCGGGACTAGCCAAAATACGCAGTATTTT
>few|TRBJ1-4|NA|TRBV19
CAIQGAPNEKLFF
TGTGCCATACAAGGGGCTCCTAATGAAAAACTGTTTTTT
>NA|TRBJ1-3|NA|TRBV5-5
CASSLAGDGLNTIYF
TGTGCCAGCAGCTTGGCAGGGGACGGCTTAAACACCATATATTTT
>once|TRBJ2-2|TRBD2|TRBV7-6
CASSPTGTSGRFGELFF
TGTGCCAGCAGCCCGACGGGGACTAGCGGGAGGTTCGGGGAGCTGTTTTTT
>NA|TRBJ2-2|TRBD2|TRBV9
CASSVAGGNTGELFF
TGTGCCAGCAGCGTAGCGGGAGGGAACACCGGGGAGCTGTTTTTT
>NA|TRBJ2-3|NA|TRBV27
CASSLRGLGTDTQYF
TGTGCCAGCTCCCTGAGGGGACTCGGCACAGATACGCAGTATTTT
>NA|TRBJ1-1|NA|TRBV30
CAWTASGSGAFF
TGTGCCTGGACGGCCTCCGGTTCGGGGGCTTTCTTT
>NA|TRBJ2-2|TRBD2|TRBV11-2
CASIAPGLAGGNTGELFF
TGTGCCAGCATCGCTCCGGGACTAGCGGGAGGGAACACCGGGGAGCTGTTTTTT
>NA|TRBJ2-1|TRBD2|TRBV30
CAWSVLAGGFGEQFF
TGTGCCTGGAGTGTACTGGCGGGAGGGTTTGGTGAGCAGTTCTTC
>NA|TRBJ1-5|TRBD1|TRBV18
CASSPVKGANQPQHF
TGTGCCAGCTCACCGGTTAAGGGGGCAAATCAGCCCCAGCATTTT
>NA|TRBJ2-2|NA|TRBV3-1/TRBV3-2
CASSQRTVSTGELFF
TGTGCCAGCAGCCAAAGGACAGTAAGCACCGGGGAGCTGTTTTTT
>NA|TRBJ1-5|TRBD1|TRBV19
CASSTLGQGEFQPQHF
TGTGCCAGTAGTACCCTCGGACAGGGGGAGTTTCAGCCCCAGCATTTT
>NA|TRBJ2-4|NA|TRBV28
CASRTLGRLAKNIQYF
TGTGCCAGCAGGACCCTCGGGAGACTAGCCAAAAACATTCAGTACTTC
>NA|TRBJ2-2|NA|TRBV9
CASSENPGVTGELFF
TGTGCCAGCAGCGAGAACCCGGGAGTCACCGGGGAGCTGTTTTTT
>NA|TRBJ2-1|NA|TRBV28
CASSLSGTHRTEQFF
TGTGCCAGCAGTTTGTCCGGGACTCACCGAACTGAGCAGTTCTTC
>NA|TRBJ2-2|TRBD1|TRBV11-2
CASSQDRVLVSGELFF
TGTGCCAGCAGCCAAGACAGGGTTTTGGTCTCCGGGGAGCTGTTTTTT
>NA|TRBJ1-3|NA|TRBV2
CASSEAVRQGNTIYF
TGTGCCAGCAGTGAAGCAGTCCGACAGGGAAACACCATATATTTT
>NA|TRBJ1-5|TRBD1|TRBV19
CATRDRQYQPQHF
TGTGCCACTCGGGACAGGCAATATCAGCCCCAGCATTTT
>once|TRBJ2-3|TRBD2|TRBV19
CASSTPLAGASDTQYF
TGTGCCAGTAGTACGCCTCTAGCGGGAGCTTCTGATACGCAGTATTTT
>NA|TRBJ2-7|TRBD1|TRBV6-2/TRBV6-3
CASSTGTGDLYEQYF
TGTGCCAGCAGTACTGGGACAGGGGACCTCTACGAGCAGTACTTC
>NA|TRBJ1-5|TRBD1|TRBV27
CASSFSTGGSNQPQHF
TGTGCCAGCAGTTTCTCGACAGGGGGCTCGAATCAGCCCCAGCATTTT
>NA|TRBJ2-1|TRBD2|TRBV9
CASSGRFSNEQFF
TGTGCCAGTAGCGGGAGGTTCTCGAATGAGCAGTTCTTC
>NA|TRBJ1-4|TRBD1|TRBV13
CASSLNRGSVEKLFF
TGTGCCAGCAGCTTGAACAGGGGCTCGGTTGAAAAACTGTTTTTT
>once|TRBJ2-4|TRBD1|TRBV5-6
CASSLAGQALAKNIQYF
TGTGCCAGCAGCTTGGCCGGACAGGCCCTAGCCAAAAACATTCAGTACTTC
>once|TRBJ2-7|NA|TRBV2
CASRGTAYEQYF
TGTGCCAGCAGGGGGACTGCCTACGAGCAGTACTTC
>NA|TRBJ1-2|NA|TRBV25-1
CASSGRYGYTF
TGTGCCAGCAGTGGTCGCTATGGCTACACCTTC
>NA|TRBJ2-3|NA|TRBV7-6
CASSVSQGGIPDTQYF
TGTGCCAGCAGCGTGAGTCAGGGGGGCATTCCAGATACGCAGTATTTT
>NA|TRBJ2-7|NA|TRBV11-2
CASSLLGAEYEQYF
TGTGCCAGCAGCCTATTGGGGGCAGAGTACGAGCAGTACTTC
>NA|TRBJ2-7|NA|TRBV2
CASSPTRKYEQYF
TGTGCCAGCAGTCCAACCAGAAAGTACGAGCAGTACTTC
>NA|TRBJ2-3|NA|TRBV6-2/TRBV6-3
CASSYSLDKAGTADTQYF
TGTGCCAGCAGTTACTCCCTCGATAAAGCAGGGACTGCAGATACGCAGTATTTT
>NA|TRBJ2-1|NA|TRBV11-2
CASSLDTEPRGHNEQFF
TGTGCCAGCAGCTTAGACACGGAGCCTAGGGGCCACAATGAGCAGTTCTTC
>NA|TRBJ2-3|TRBD2|TRBV24-1
CATSDRTSGSGDTQYF
TGTGCCACCAGTGATCGGACTAGCGGGAGCGGGGATACGCAGTATTTT
>many|TRBJ1-6|NA|TRBV19
CASSIEKRGRVASPLHF
TGTGCCAGTAGTATTGAGAAGCGGGGCAGGGTTGCTTCACCCCTCCACTTT
>NA|TRBJ2-1|TRBD2|TRBV7-3
CASSLGTSGANEQFF
TGTGCCAGCAGCTTAGGGACTAGCGGGGCCAATGAGCAGTTCTTC
>once|TRBJ1-6|TRBD1|TRBV19
CASRDRGGSNSPLHF
TGTGCCAGTAGGGACAGGGGAGGTTCTAATTCACCCCTCCACTTT
>NA|TRBJ1-2|NA|TRBV29-1
CSAQANYGYTF
TGCAGCGCTCAAGCAAACTATGGCTACACCTTC
>NA|TRBJ2-2|TRBD2|TRBV10-2
CASSDHSGRELFF
TGCGCCAGCAGTGACCACAGCGGGAGGGAGCTGTTTTTT
>NA|TRBJ2-3|NA|TRBV4-3
CASSQRGSTDTQYF
TGCGCCAGCAGCCAACGAGGCAGCACAGATACGCAGTATTTT
>NA|TRBJ1-2|TRBD1|TRBV28
CASSSSLGDRRQANYGYTF
TGTGCCAGCAGTTCCTCCCTCGGGGACAGGCGTCAAGCTAACTATGGCTACACCTTC
>NA|TRBJ1-1|NA|TRBV18
CASSPNRDTNTEAFF
TGTGCCAGCTCACCCAACAGGGACACGAACACTGAAGCTTTCTTT
>NA|TRBJ1-2|NA|TRBV9
CASSGGMNYGYTF
TGTGCCAGCAGCGGAGGGATGAACTATGGCTACACCTTC
>NA|TRBJ2-1|TRBD2|TRBV2
CASSENLPGLAGFGQFF
TGTGCCAGCAGTGAAAATTTACCGGGACTAGCGGGATTTGGCCAGTTCTTC
>once|TRBJ1-5|TRBD1|TRBV19
CASSLFGAGGPRVYQPQHF
TGTGCCAGTAGCTTATTCGGCGCAGGGGGCCCCCGCGTCTATCAGCCCCAGCATTTT
>NA|TRBJ2-2|NA|TRBV19
CASSWGGQFGELFF
TGTGCCAGTAGTTGGGGGGGACAATTCGGGGAGCTGTTTTTT
>NA|TRBJ2-7|NA|TRBV19
CASSARLEVYEQYF
TGTGCCAGTAGTGCCCGACTAGAGGTCTACGAGCAGTACTTC
>NA|TRBJ2-7|NA|TRBV7-6
CASSLSGVSDEQYF
TGTGCCAGCAGCTTATCGGGAGTTTCAGACGAGCAGTACTTC
>NA|TRBJ2-1|NA|TRBV19
CASSIEGARSYNEQFF
TGTGCCAGTAGTATAGAGGGGGCGCGGTCCTACAATGAGCAGTTCTTC
>NA|TRBJ2-1|NA|TRBV28
CASMRADEQFF
TGTGCCAGCATGAGGGCCGATGAGCAGTTCTTC
>once|TRBJ2-3|TRBD2|TRBV7-3
CASSLGGSADTQYF
TGTGCCAGCAGCTTAGGCGGGAGCGCAGATACGCAGTATTTT
>NA|TRBJ2-7|TRBD1|TRBV10-3
CAITPGGSTYEQYF
TGTGCCATCACCCCAGGGGGCTCAACCTACGAGCAGTACTTC
>NA|TRBJ1-4|NA|TRBV6-5
CASSYRGGEKLFF
TGTGCCAGCAGTTACAGGGGAGGCGAAAAACTGTTTTTT
>NA|TRBJ2-3|TRBD2|TRBV5-1
CASSLEAGGSDTQYF
TGCGCCAGCAGCTTGGAAGCGGGAGGGTCAGATACGCAGTATTTT
>NA|TRBJ2-4|TRBD1|TRBV28
CASSKRDRGPSGVKNIQYF
TGTGCCAGCAGCAAAAGGGACAGGGGTCCCAGCGGGGTCAAAAACATTCAGTACTTC
>NA|TRBJ1-3|TRBD1|TRBV5-4
CASSAGTGSGNTIYF
TGTGCCAGCAGCGCCGGGACAGGCTCTGGAAACACCATATATTTT